The next 13 T cell receptor beta chains were all read from a single sample in a study of tumor-infiltrating lymphocytes in primary liver carcinoma. For each extraction, RNA and DNA were obtained together from 20-30 mg of unsorted bulk tissue. Starting material of approximately 500 ng total RNA yielded TCR beta cDNA via a constant-region primer. Libraries of TCR beta came from three nested multiplex PCR rounds with slightly modified ARM-PCR. Primers for the first two PCR rounds were TRBV1-TRBV30 forward primers and a C-beta reverse primer (around 11 cycles per round). TCRdb itself ran the multiplex PCR reads through MiXCR, one entry per CDR3 protein. The profile shows tens of thousands of distinct CDR3 sequences, roughly 80% of them singletons. The specimen sequenced was tumor-adjacent normal liver tissue. Receptor source: a man in his forties with primary liver carcinoma and hepatitis B virus infection.

With respect to this clonotype: At one of its ends the junction is not consistent with the germline gene, which may arise from a read error. The chain combines TRBV6-1 with TRBJ2-1; tentative D call: TRBD2 (6 bases). The CDR3 has 15 amino acids. CDR1 and CDR2 (germline): MNHNS, SASEGT. The chain's CDR3 is CANSEEAGSYNEQFF. CDR3 coding DNA: TGTGCCAACAGTGAAGAGGCGGGATCCTACAATGAGCAGTTCTTT.

The gene calls are TRBV29-1 and TRBJ2-7; a possible D gene is TRBD2 (6 bases). The CDR3 is 13 residues long. V lost 6 bases to trimming and J lost 7 bases, with 19 bases between them. Germline V gives CDR1 SQVTM, CDR2 ANQGSEA. CDR3 sequence: CSVGDSPVREQYF. The CDR3 DNA sequence: TGCAGCGTAGGGGACTCACCTGTCCGGGAGCAGTACTTC.

With regard to this clonotype: The conserved phenylalanine or tryptophan normally closing the CDR3 is absent here, so this likely arose from a read error. This sequence joins TRBV29-1 and TRBJ2-1; D is perhaps TRBD2 (6 bases). This CDR3 spans 15 amino acids. The germline gives CDR1 SQVTM, CDR2 ANQGSEA. CDR3 nucleotide sequence: TGCAGCGTTAATAGTGCGGGAAGGACCTATAATGAGCAGTTCTTA. It encodes CSVNSAGRTYNEQFL.

A word on this clonotype: A read error is possible here, since a much larger clone lies one base away. The CDR3 reads CASSRAGTFYEQYF. Here the CDR3 DNA reads TGTGCCAGCAGTCGAGCGGGCACTTTCTACGAGCAGTACTTC. The V gene is TRBV2, the J gene TRBJ2-7; the D gene is possibly TRBD2 (6 bases). The length of the CDR3 is 14 residues. Trimming pared 5 bases from V and 3 bases from J, leaving 14 bases between. The germline gives CDR1 SNHLY, CDR2 FYNNEI.

Regarding this clonotype: Compared with germline, one end of the junction differs, possibly owing to a read error. CDR3 bases: TGCGCCAGCAGGAGGGGCGCAGCGGGGGTAACCTACGAGCAGTATTTC. This codes for CASRRGAAGVTYEQYF. The chain recombines TRBV5-1 with TRBJ2-7; 8 bases are a match to TRBD2. Germline loops: CDR1 SGHRS, CDR2 YFSETQ. This CDR3 has 16 residues.

Comments on this clonotype: A much larger clone is a single base away; this may be a read error. This chain connects TRBV15 to TRBJ2-6, with a possible D match to TRBD2 (5 bases). The CDR3 loop spans 16 amino acids. Germline-derived CDR1 and CDR2 are LNHNV and YYDKDF (reference sequence). CDR3 coding DNA: TGTGCCACCAACAGAGATGGAGGTGCTGGGGCCAACGTCCTGACTTTC. Translated, it gives CATNRDGGAGANVLTF.

This clonotype has only a few counts. This may arise from a read error, as a much more abundant clone is one base away. CDR3 in DNA: TGTGCCAGCAGCGATACAGGGGGAAGCTACGGGCAGTACTTC. It translates to CASSDTGGSYGQYF. The chain employs TRBV6-1 and TRBJ2-7, with 8 bases that match TRBD1. CDR1 is MNHNS, CDR2 SASEGT, per germline. This CDR3 has 14 residues.

The rearrangement uses TRBV7-9 and TRBJ1-1, with D unclear. Germline assignment: CDR1 SEHNR and CDR2 FQNEAQ (reference sequence). Trimming left V 10 bases short and J 5 bases short, with 17 bases between. The CDR3 spans 13 residues. CDR3: CATRYGSETEAFF. In DNA form, the CDR3 reads TGTGCCACCAGATACGGATCGGAGACTGAAGCTTTCTTT.

This clonotype turned up a few times. This sequence may be a read error, since a much larger clone differs from it by one base. The J gene is TRBJ2-7, the V gene TRBV30, with D possibly matching TRBD1 (5 bases). The J call may not be correct, given that the DNA end is closer to TRBJ2-1. The CDR3 is made up of 12 amino acids. CDR1 and CDR2 from the germline V gene are GTSNPN and SVGIG (reference sequence). CDR3 residues: CAWARVTLEQFF. In nucleotides, the CDR3 is TGTGCCTGGGCCAGGGTAACGTTGGAGCAGTTCTTC.

Remarks on this clonotype: Compared with germline, one end of the junction differs, possibly owing to a read error. The CDR3 DNA follows: TGTGGCAGCAGAAAAGAGATGAACACCGAAGCTTTCTTT. Residues: CGSRKEMNTEAFF. The chain carries TRBV6-1 and TRBJ1-1, with D unresolved. The germline gives CDR1 MNHNS, CDR2 SASEGT. CDR3 length: 13 residues.

Regarding this clonotype: Here the CDR3 omits its conserved ending phenylalanine or tryptophan, so a read error is the likely source. The genes are TRBV5-6 and TRBJ2-7; 13 bases agree with TRBD2. This CDR3 comprises 18 residues. V lost 4 bases, J lost 5 bases, and 15 bases stayed unmatched. CDR1 is SGHDT, CDR2 YYEEEE, per germline. CDR3 in amino acids: CASSQGLAGLMLSHEQYL. The DNA of the CDR3 is TGTGCCAGCAGCCAGGGACTAGCGGGATTGATGTTGTCCCACGAGCAGTACTTA.

Turning to this clonotype: An end of the junction does not agree with germline; a read error may underlie this. The chain recombines TRBV6-5 with TRBJ2-7; 12 bases match TRBD1. Germline V CDR1 and CDR2: MNHEY, SVGAGI. The CDR3 extends over 14 amino acids. CDR3 residues: CTSSYGTGGEGQYF. CDR3 nucleotides: TGCACCAGCAGTTATGGGACAGGGGGCGAGGGACAGTACTTC.

Comment on this clonotype: The junction and the germline gene differ at one end; a read error may be behind it. The chain is built from TRBV11-2 and TRBJ2-1; D gene ambiguous. CDR1 is SGHAT and CDR2 is FQNNGV in the germline V gene. The CDR3 totals 13 residues. In DNA, the CDR3 is TGTGCCGGCAGCTTAGAGCCGGGCGTCGAGCAGTTCTTC. It is translated as CAGSLEPGVEQFF.